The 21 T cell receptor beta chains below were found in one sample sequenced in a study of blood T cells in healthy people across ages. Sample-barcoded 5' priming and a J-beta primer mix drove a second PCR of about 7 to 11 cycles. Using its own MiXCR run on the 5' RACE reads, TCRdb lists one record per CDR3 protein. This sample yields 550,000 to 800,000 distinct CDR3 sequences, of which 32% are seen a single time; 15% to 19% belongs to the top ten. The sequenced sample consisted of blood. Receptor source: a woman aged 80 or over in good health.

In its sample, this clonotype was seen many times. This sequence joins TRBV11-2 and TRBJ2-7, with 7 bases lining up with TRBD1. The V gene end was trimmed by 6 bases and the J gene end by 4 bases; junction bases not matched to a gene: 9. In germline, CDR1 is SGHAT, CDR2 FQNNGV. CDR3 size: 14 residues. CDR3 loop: CASSRDRVEYEQYF. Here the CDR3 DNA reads TGTGCCAGCAGTCGGGACAGAGTCGAGTACGAGCAGTACTTC.

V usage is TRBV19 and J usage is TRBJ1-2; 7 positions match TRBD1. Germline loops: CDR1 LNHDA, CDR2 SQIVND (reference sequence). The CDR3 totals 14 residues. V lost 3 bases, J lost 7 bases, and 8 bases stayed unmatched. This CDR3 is CASSIDREVAGYTF. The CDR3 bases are TGTGCCAGTAGTATCGACAGGGAAGTTGCTGGCTACACCTTC. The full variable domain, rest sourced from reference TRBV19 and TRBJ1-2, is DGGITQSPKYLFRKEGQNVTLSCEQNLNHDAMYWYRQDPGQGLRLIYYSQIVNDFQKGDIAEGYSVSREKKESFPLTVTSAQKNPTAFYLCASSIDREVAGYTFGSGTRLTVV.

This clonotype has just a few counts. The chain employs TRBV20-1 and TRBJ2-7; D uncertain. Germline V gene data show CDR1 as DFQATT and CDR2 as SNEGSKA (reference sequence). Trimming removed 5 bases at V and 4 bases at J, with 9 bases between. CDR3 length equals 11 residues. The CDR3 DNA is TGCAGTGCTCAATGGGGTTACGAGCAGTACTTC. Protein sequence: CSAQWGYEQYF.

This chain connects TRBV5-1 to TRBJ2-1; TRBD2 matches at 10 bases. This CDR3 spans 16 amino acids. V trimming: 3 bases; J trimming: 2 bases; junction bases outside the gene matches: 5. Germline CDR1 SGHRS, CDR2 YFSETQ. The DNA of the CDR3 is TGCGCCAGCAGCTCGAGAGCGGGGGGGCCCTACAATGAGCAGTTCTTC. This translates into CASSSRAGGPYNEQFF.

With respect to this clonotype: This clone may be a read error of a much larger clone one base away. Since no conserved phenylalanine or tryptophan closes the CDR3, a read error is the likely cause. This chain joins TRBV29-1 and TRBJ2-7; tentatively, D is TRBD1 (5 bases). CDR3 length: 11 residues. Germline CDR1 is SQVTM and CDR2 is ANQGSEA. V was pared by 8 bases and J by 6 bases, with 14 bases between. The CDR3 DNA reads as TGCAGCCACTCGTCAGGGTTCGAGCAGTACTGC. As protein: CSHSSGFEQYC.

The CDR3 here is CASSYSAKSSYNSPLHF. The CDR3 bases are TGTGCCAGCAGTTACTCTGCGAAGAGCTCCTATAATTCACCCCTCCACTTT. The rearrangement uses TRBV6-5 and TRBJ1-6; the D is unclear. The CDR3 consists of 17 residues. Germline values: CDR1 MNHEY, CDR2 SVGAGI. V was shortened by 0 bases and J by 0 bases, with 9 bases between the two germline ends.

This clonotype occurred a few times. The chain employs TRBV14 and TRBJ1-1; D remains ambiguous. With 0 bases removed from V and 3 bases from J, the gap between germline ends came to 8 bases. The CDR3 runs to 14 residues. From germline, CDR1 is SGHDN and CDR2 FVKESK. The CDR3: CASSQDVGHTEAFF. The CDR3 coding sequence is TGTGCCAGCAGCCAAGATGTGGGCCACACTGAAGCTTTCTTT. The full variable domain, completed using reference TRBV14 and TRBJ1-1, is EAGVTQFPSHSVIEKGQTVTLRCDPISGHDNLYWYRRVMGKEIKFLLHFVKESKQDESGMPNNRFLAERTGGTYSTLKVQPAELEDSGVYFCASSQDVGHTEAFFGQGTRLTVV.

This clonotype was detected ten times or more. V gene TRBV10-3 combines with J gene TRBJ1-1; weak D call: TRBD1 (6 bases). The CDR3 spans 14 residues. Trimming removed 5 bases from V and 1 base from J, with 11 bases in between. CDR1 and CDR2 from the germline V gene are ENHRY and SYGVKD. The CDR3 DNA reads TGTGCCATCAGTCCCGGGACAAAGAACACTGAAGCTTTCTTT. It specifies CAISPGTKNTEAFF.

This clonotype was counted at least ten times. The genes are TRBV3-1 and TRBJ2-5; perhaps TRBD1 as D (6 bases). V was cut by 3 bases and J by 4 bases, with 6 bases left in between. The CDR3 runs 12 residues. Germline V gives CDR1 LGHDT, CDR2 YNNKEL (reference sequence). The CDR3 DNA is TGTGCCAGCAGCCACAGGGGAGAGACCCAGTACTTC. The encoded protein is CASSHRGETQYF.

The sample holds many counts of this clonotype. CDR3: CAWKGPRGTEAFF. The CDR3 DNA is TGTGCCTGGAAGGGACCGCGGGGCACTGAAGCTTTCTTT. This rearrangement joins TRBV30 to TRBJ1-1; D might be TRBD1 (5 bases). From germline, CDR1 is GTSNPN and CDR2 SVGIG (reference sequence). The CDR3 sequence is 13 residues long. With 4 bases removed from V and 4 bases from J, the gap between germline ends came to 13 bases.

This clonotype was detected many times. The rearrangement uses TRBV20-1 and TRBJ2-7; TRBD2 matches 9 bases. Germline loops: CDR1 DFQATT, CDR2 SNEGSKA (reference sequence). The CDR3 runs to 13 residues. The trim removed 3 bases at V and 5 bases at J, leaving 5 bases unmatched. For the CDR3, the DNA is TGCAGTGCTAGTGGCGGGGGGGCGGACGAGCAGTACTTC. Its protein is CSASGGGADEQYF.

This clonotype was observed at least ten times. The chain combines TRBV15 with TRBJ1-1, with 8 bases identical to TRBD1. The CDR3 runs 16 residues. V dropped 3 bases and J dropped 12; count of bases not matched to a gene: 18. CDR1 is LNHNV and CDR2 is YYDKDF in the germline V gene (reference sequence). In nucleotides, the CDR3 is TGTGCCACCAGCAGGGCTTCCGACGGACAGGGATTATCGACTTTCTTT. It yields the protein CATSRASDGQGLSTFF.

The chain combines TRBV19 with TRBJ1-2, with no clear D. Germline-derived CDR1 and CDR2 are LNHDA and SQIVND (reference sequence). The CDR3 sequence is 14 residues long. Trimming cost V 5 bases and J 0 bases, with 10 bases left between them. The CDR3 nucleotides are TGTGCCAGTAGTGTGACCTGGGCTAACTATGGCTACACCTTC. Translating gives CASSVTWANYGYTF.

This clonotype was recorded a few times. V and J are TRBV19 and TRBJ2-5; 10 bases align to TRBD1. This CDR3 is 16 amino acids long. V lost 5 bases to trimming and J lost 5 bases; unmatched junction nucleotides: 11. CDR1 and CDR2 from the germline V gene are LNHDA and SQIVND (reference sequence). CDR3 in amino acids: CASSPRTGGIGETQYF. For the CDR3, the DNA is TGTGCCAGTAGTCCCCGGACAGGGGGAATAGGGGAGACCCAGTACTTC.

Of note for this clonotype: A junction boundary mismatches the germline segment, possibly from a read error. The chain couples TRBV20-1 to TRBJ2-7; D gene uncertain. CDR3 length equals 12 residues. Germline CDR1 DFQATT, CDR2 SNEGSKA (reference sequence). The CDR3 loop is CSASSASCEQYF. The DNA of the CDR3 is TGCAGTGCTAGCTCGGCGTCCTGCGAGCAGTACTTC.

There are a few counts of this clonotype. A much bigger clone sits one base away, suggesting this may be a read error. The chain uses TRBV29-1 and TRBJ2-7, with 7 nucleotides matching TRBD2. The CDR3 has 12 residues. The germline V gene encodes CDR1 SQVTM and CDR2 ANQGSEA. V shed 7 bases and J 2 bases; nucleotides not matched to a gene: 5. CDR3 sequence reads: CSGAGLPYEQYF. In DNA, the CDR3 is TGCAGCGGAGCGGGGTTACCCTACGAGCAGTACTTC.

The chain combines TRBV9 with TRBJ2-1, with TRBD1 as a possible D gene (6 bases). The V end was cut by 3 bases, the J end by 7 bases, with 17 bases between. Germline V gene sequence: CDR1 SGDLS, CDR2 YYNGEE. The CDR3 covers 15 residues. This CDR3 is CASSGGPTGWNEQFF. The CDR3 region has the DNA TGTGCCAGCAGCGGTGGACCGACAGGTTGGAATGAGCAGTTCTTC.

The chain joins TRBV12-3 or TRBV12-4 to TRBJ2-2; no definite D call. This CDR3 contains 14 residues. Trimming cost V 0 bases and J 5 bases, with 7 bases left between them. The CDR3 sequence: CASSLASKTGELFF. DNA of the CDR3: TGTGCCAGCAGTTTAGCCTCCAAGACCGGGGAGCTGTTTTTT.

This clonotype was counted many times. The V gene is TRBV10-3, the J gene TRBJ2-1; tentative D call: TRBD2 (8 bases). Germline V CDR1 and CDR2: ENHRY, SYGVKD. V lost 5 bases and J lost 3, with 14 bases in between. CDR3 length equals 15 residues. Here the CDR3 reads CAISIAGQNYNEQFF. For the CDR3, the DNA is TGTGCCATCAGTATAGCGGGACAGAACTACAATGAGCAGTTCTTC.

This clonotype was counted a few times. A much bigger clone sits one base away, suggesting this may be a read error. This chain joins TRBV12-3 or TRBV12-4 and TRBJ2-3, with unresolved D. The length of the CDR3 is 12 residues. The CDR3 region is CASTSLTDAQYF. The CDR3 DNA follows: TGTGCCAGCACTTCTCTCACAGATGCGCAGTATTTT.

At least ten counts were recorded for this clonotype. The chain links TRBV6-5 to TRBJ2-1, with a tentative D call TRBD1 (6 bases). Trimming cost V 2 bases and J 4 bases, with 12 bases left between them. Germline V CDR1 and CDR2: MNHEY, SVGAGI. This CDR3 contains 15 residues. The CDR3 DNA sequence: TGTGCCAGCAGTTACGGGCAGGGGACATACAATGAGCAGTTCTTC. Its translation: CASSYGQGTYNEQFF.